This T cell receptor beta chain is from a study of T cells and copy number aberrations in small-cell lung cancer. Sequencing used immunoSEQ multiplex PCR; TCRdb keeps in-frame clones, though not all of them. The data show hundreds of clones, just over 85% seen once. This clone was observed once. Sequencing input: tumor tissue. The source is a man aged 40-55 years with small cell lung cancer.

Here the CDR3 reads CASSLTAGETDTQYF. CDR3 coding DNA: TGTGCCAGCAGCTTAACAGCGGGAGAAACAGATACGCAGTATTTT. The chain combines TRBV7-3 with TRBJ2-3, with 8 bases that match TRBD2. This CDR3 contains 15 residues. Germline V CDR1 and CDR2: SGHTA, FQGTGA. J gave up 3 bases and V 0 bases, and 2 bases lay outside the gene matches.